What follows are 30 T cell receptor beta chains derived from one specimen sequenced in a study of T-cell memory formation after mild COVID-19 (dated by TCRdb to about 2021). Libraries were built with 5' RACE. TCRdb names Illumina NovaSeq 6000 as the instrument used. Starting from the raw public reads, TCRdb applied fastp trimming at Q25, assembled clones with MiXCR and retained in-frame beta chains. Entries that share a CDR3 protein sequence are merged under the most common genes and DNA. In all, the sample holds under 200,000 distinct CDR3 sequences, and about 9.9% of those were seen once. The ten largest clones take up approximately 4% of the sample. Source material: PBMCs or a T cell subset sorted from them (not recorded which). These receptors were obtained from a man younger than 30 who had mild COVID-19 (a few samples of this study predate the infection). The sample titles of this study are shuffled in the database, so cell type and time point are left out; the donor was told from shared clones.

This clonotype has a handful of counts. The CDR3 DNA reads TGTGCCAGCTCACCACAGTCCCTGGTCAGAACTAATGAAAAACTGTTTTTT. Its translation: CASSPQSLVRTNEKLFF. The rearrangement joins TRBV18 to TRBJ1-4; D remains ambiguous. The CDR3 sequence is 17 residues long. CDR1 is KGHSH and CDR2 is LQKENI in the germline V gene. The ends were cut back, 1 base at V and 1 base at J, with 13 bases in the middle.

The J gene is TRBJ2-1, the V gene TRBV14; tentatively, D is TRBD2 (7 bases). Trimming left V 6 bases short and J 3 bases short, with 12 bases between. Per germline, CDR1 SGHDN and CDR2 FVKESK. The CDR3 sequence is 14 residues long. CDR3 coding DNA: TGTGCCAGCAGGGCGGGGGCAGACTACAATGAGCAGTTCTTC. Protein: CASRAGADYNEQFF.

The chain recombines TRBV5-1 with TRBJ2-7; no clear D. The CDR3 has 15 residues. Trimming stripped 4 bases from V and 2 bases from J, with 16 bases between. Germline V lookup: CDR1 SGHRS, CDR2 YFSETQ. The CDR3 region has the DNA TGCGCCAGCAGCCTTCGTTCTATCGGGCCCTACGAGCAGTACTTC. Protein sequence: CASSLRSIGPYEQYF.

In this sample, this clonotype turned up a few times. The chain carries TRBV27 and TRBJ1-6, with D perhaps TRBD1 (5 bases). With 8 bases removed from V and 9 bases from J, the gap between germline ends came to 11 bases. The CDR3 contains 12 residues. The germline V gene encodes CDR1 MNHEY and CDR2 SMNVEV (reference sequence). The CDR3 bases are TGTGCCAGCGGAGACAGCCTTTCACCCCTCCACTTT. Its protein is CASGDSLSPLHF.

This clonotype was observed a handful of times. This chain links TRBV3-1 with TRBJ2-3; D not certain. The CDR3 length is 14 residues. V was trimmed by 4 bases and J by 8 bases, leaving 16 bases between them. Germline loops: CDR1 LGHDT, CDR2 YNNKEL (reference sequence). This CDR3 is CASSPPGPASTQYF. The CDR3 DNA sequence: TGTGCCAGCAGCCCCCCCGGGCCTGCCAGTACGCAGTATTTT.

This clonotype has only a few counts. V and J are TRBV20-1 and TRBJ2-4; 8 bases are shared with TRBD2. The CDR3 has 14 amino acids. V dropped 6 bases and J dropped 4; count of bases not matched to a gene: 8. The germline V gene has CDR1 DFQATT and CDR2 SNEGSKA (reference sequence). The CDR3 DNA is TGCAGTGCCCCGGGGGGGGCCGTAAAAAACATTCAGTACTTC. Residues: CSAPGGAVKNIQYF.

The chain uses TRBV12-3 or TRBV12-4 and TRBJ2-7; no firm D call. The CDR3 runs to 13 residues. Trimming removed 3 bases from V and 3 bases from J, with 9 bases in between. The DNA for the CDR3 is TGTGCCAGCAGTTTGGCGGACGGCTACGAGCAGTACTTC. Translation: CASSLADGYEQYF.

This clonotype has a handful of counts. The chain combines TRBV6-2 or TRBV6-3 with TRBJ1-3; D is possibly TRBD1 (6 bases). The CDR3 is 17 residues long. The V end was cut by 6 bases, the J end by 4 bases, with 22 bases between. The germline gives CDR1 MNHEY, CDR2 SVGEGT. The CDR3 sequence is CASSLAAGGAFGNTIYF. In DNA form, the CDR3 reads TGTGCCAGCAGCCTCGCCGCCGGGGGGGCATTCGGAAACACCATATATTTT.

By proportion, this clonotype is medium-sized. CDR3 nucleotide sequence: TGTGCCAGCAGCTTAGCCTCCAGGGGAGGAGAGACCCAGTACTTC. Encoded protein: CASSLASRGGETQYF. V usage is TRBV7-2 and J usage is TRBJ2-5; D tentatively reads TRBD1 or TRBD2 (6 bases each). This CDR3 comprises 15 residues. V lost 0 bases, J lost 4 bases, and 12 bases lay in between. Germline loops: CDR1 SGHTA, CDR2 FQGNSA.

This clonotype was counted only a few times. V usage is TRBV12-3 or TRBV12-4 and J usage is TRBJ1-2; 8 bases are a match to TRBD1. The CDR3 has 14 amino acids. Germline trimming cut 3 bases from V and 8 bases from J; bases unmatched to any gene: 8. CDR3 sequence: CASSFTDRGSGYTF. The CDR3 nucleotides are TGTGCCAGCAGTTTTACTGACAGGGGCTCCGGCTACACCTTC.

The V and J genes are TRBV7-9 and TRBJ1-5, with TRBD1 identical over 8 bases. J lost 4 bases, V lost 4 bases, and 6 bases had no gene match. The germline V gene encodes CDR1 SEHNR and CDR2 FQNEAQ (reference sequence). The CDR3 is 15 residues long. DNA for the CDR3: TGTGCCAGCAGCTCCTTCGGACAGGGAAATCAGCCCCAGCATTTT. This translates into CASSSFGQGNQPQHF.

This rearrangement joins TRBV5-6 to TRBJ2-5; no firm D call. Between the trimmed V and J ends, which lost 1 base and 3 bases, there was a span of 7 bases. Per the germline V gene, CDR1 is SGHDT and CDR2 is YYEEEE. This CDR3 has 13 residues. The chain's CDR3 is CASSLRSEETQYF. The CDR3 DNA is TGTGCCAGCAGCTTGCGGTCTGAAGAGACCCAGTACTTC.

This clonotype has just a few counts. The chain employs TRBV2 and TRBJ2-7, with 7 bases identical to TRBD1. Germline V lookup: CDR1 SNHLY, CDR2 FYNNEI. V was clipped by 6 bases and J by 6 bases; unmatched bases: 8. The CDR3 runs to 13 residues. The CDR3 sequence is CASRDDRAIEQYF. DNA of the CDR3: TGTGCCAGCAGGGATGACAGGGCCATCGAGCAGTACTTC.

The chain carries TRBV20-1 and TRBJ2-5; D possibly matches TRBD1 or TRBD2 (6 bases each). V gave up 3 bases and J gave up 1 base, with 9 bases separating them. Germline assignment: CDR1 DFQATT and CDR2 SNEGSKA (reference sequence). This CDR3 spans 13 amino acids. CDR3 sequence reads: CSASRGAQETQYF. The CDR3 DNA sequence: TGCAGTGCTAGTAGGGGGGCCCAAGAGACCCAGTACTTC.

There are many counts of this clonotype. This sequence joins TRBV5-1 and TRBJ1-6, with 9 bases matching TRBD1. Germline CDR1 and CDR2: SGHRS and YFSETQ. With 4 bases clipped from V and 2 bases from J, the junction kept 13 bases outside the gene matches. This CDR3 region has 19 residues. The CDR3 region is CASSPSPGTGTTYNSPLHF. CDR3 in DNA: TGCGCCAGCAGCCCAAGTCCCGGGACAGGGACGACCTATAATTCACCCCTCCACTTT.

In this sample, this clonotype is medium-sized (0.01 to 0.1%). V is TRBV20-1 and J is TRBJ2-5; weak D call: TRBD2 (6 bases). The CDR3 has 14 residues. The ends were cut back, 3 bases at V and 2 bases at J, with 13 bases in the middle. Germline V lookup: CDR1 DFQATT, CDR2 SNEGSKA (reference sequence). The CDR3 sequence is CSARSGSPQETQYF. In nucleotides, the CDR3 is TGCAGTGCTAGGTCCGGGAGTCCACAAGAGACCCAGTACTTC.

The chain combines TRBV7-9 with TRBJ2-5; a possible D gene is TRBD2 (6 bases). Germline V gives CDR1 SEHNR, CDR2 FQNEAQ (reference sequence). V lost 5 bases to trimming and J lost 5 bases, with 15 bases between them. The CDR3 extends over 14 amino acids. In DNA, the CDR3 is TGTGCCAGCAGCCAGATCGCGGGGCGGGAGACCCAGTACTTC. Protein sequence: CASSQIAGRETQYF.

This clonotype has a count of ten or more. V is TRBV7-2 and J is TRBJ2-1; D may match TRBD1 or TRBD2 (7 bases each). This CDR3 spans 13 amino acids. Germline CDR1 SGHTA, CDR2 FQGNSA. With 1 base removed from V and 12 bases from J, the gap between germline ends came to 13 bases. The CDR3 spells CASSLGEGDRQFF. In DNA, the CDR3 is TGTGCCAGCAGCTTAGGGGAGGGGGACAGGCAGTTCTTC.

This clonotype has only a few counts. The chain is built from TRBV7-2 and TRBJ2-5, with D unresolved. CDR1 is SGHTA and CDR2 is FQGNSA in the germline V gene. V lost 5 bases, J lost 6 bases, and 10 bases lay in between. The CDR3 has 12 residues. This chain's CDR3 is CASSLPPQTQYF. CDR3 in DNA: TGTGCCAGCAGCCTCCCCCCCCAGACCCAGTACTTC.

Comments on this clonotype: The conserved final phenylalanine or tryptophan is absent from the CDR3, which likely points to a read error. This chain links TRBV5-1 with TRBJ1-2; D unclear. Germline-derived CDR1 and CDR2 are SGHRS and YFSETQ. The CDR3 is made up of 15 amino acids. V was clipped by 0 bases and J by 4 bases, with 13 bases between them. The CDR3 nucleotides are TGCGCCAGCAGCTTGGCGACGGAGGGCATCTATGGCTACACCATC. This translates into CASSLATEGIYGYTI.

The rearrangement joins TRBV25-1 to TRBJ1-1; D perhaps matches TRBD1 (5 bases). The CDR3 has 14 amino acids. CDR1 is MGHDK and CDR2 is SYGVNS in the germline V gene. The V end lost 1 base, the J end lost 11 bases, and 17 bases lay between the germline ends. DNA of the CDR3: TGTGCCAGCAGTGAATTGCTAGAAGGGGCCCTGGCTTTCTTT. Its translation: CASSELLEGALAFF. The full variable domain, rest sourced from reference TRBV25-1 and TRBJ1-1, is EADIYQTPRYLVIGTGKKITLECSQTMGHDKMYWYQQDPGMELHLIHYSYGVNSTEKGDLSSESTVSRIRTEHFPLTLESARPSHTSQYLCASSELLEGALAFFGQGTRLTVV.

V and J are TRBV29-1 and TRBJ1-1; D remains ambiguous. Germline CDR1 SQVTM, CDR2 ANQGSEA. V lost 6 bases and J lost 0, with 11 bases in between. The CDR3 runs to 13 residues. Written as DNA, the CDR3 is TGCAGCGTCCGGACTTTATTGAACACTGAAGCTTTCTTT. It translates to CSVRTLLNTEAFF. The full variable domain, with the rest looked up from reference TRBV29-1 and TRBJ1-1, is SAVISQKPSRDICQRGTSLTIQCQVDSQVTMMFWYRQQPGQSLTLIATANQGSEATYESGFVIDKFPISRPNLTFSTLTVSNMSPEDSSIYLCSVRTLLNTEAFFGQGTRLTVV.

The rearrangement joins TRBV10-3 to TRBJ1-2; D not resolved. The ends were cut back, 9 bases at V and 14 bases at J, with 25 bases in the middle. CDR1 is ENHRY and CDR2 is SYGVKD in the germline V gene. The CDR3 covers 13 residues. CDR3 amino acids: CAIRPFVSPRVTF. The CDR3 coding sequence is TGTGCCATACGCCCGTTTGTTAGTCCTCGGGTGACCTTC.

The chain joins TRBV23-1 to TRBJ2-1; TRBD1 or TRBD2 may be the D gene (5 bases each). TRBV23-1 is reported as an ORF; its role is uncertain. CDR3 length: 16 residues. Trimming took 8 bases from V and 5 from J, leaving 22 bases between them. CDR3 residues: CASGHQNREPNNEQFF. The CDR3 DNA reads as TGCGCCAGCGGACACCAAAACCGGGAACCAAACAATGAGCAGTTCTTC.

In its sample, this clonotype was seen many times. V and J are TRBV20-1 and TRBJ1-2; D is perhaps TRBD1 (6 bases). V dropped 5 bases and J dropped 4 bases, with 17 bases sitting between them. The CDR3 runs 14 residues. The germline V gene has CDR1 DFQATT and CDR2 SNEGSKA (reference sequence). CDR3 in DNA: TGCAGTGCTGGGGATACCACAGGGTCCTATGGCTACACCTTC. Residues: CSAGDTTGSYGYTF.

This clonotype was observed a few times. J is TRBJ2-1 and V is TRBV7-3; D not resolved. CDR3 length: 15 residues. Germline V gene lookup returns CDR1 SGHTA and CDR2 FQGTGA. With 0 bases removed from V and 3 bases from J, the gap between germline ends came to 9 bases. The CDR3 is CASSLTRSSYNEQFF. CDR3 sequence (DNA): TGTGCCAGCAGCTTAACCCGTAGCAGCTACAATGAGCAGTTCTTC.

This clonotype was seen ten or more times. The genes are TRBV20-1 and TRBJ1-1, with TRBD1 identical over 10 bases. The germline V gene has CDR1 DFQATT and CDR2 SNEGSKA (reference sequence). V lost 2 bases to trimming and J lost 4 bases; unmatched junction nucleotides: 4. The CDR3 runs to 14 residues. Here the CDR3 DNA reads TGCAGTGCTAGATCGGGACAGGGGCCCACTGAAGCTTTCTTT. Translation: CSARSGQGPTEAFF.

The chain couples TRBV5-8 to TRBJ1-4; D unclear. The germline CDR1 and CDR2 sequences are SGHTS and YDEGEE. Trimming cost V 0 bases and J 6 bases, with 9 bases left between them. The CDR3 runs 14 residues. The CDR3 sequence is CASSLVRDYEKLFF. For the CDR3, the DNA is TGTGCCAGCAGCTTGGTACGGGATTATGAAAAACTGTTTTTT.

The chain has TRBV11-3 and TRBJ1-1; D is possibly TRBD1 (5 bases). Germline V CDR1 and CDR2: SGHNT, YENEEA. Deletions cut 5 bases from V and 1 base from J, with 17 bases between. CDR3 length equals 16 residues. The DNA for the CDR3 is TGTGCCAGCAGCCTAGGACACTCACCCGGGAACACTGAAGCTTTCTTT. It is translated as CASSLGHSPGNTEAFF. Complete variable domain (other parts from reference TRBV11-3 and TRBJ1-1): EAGVVQSPRYKIIEKKQPVAFWCNPISGHNTLYWYLQNLGQGPELLIRYENEEAVDDSQLPKDRFSAERLKGVDSTLKIQPAELGDSAVYLCASSLGHSPGNTEAFFGQGTRLTVV.

The chain links TRBV2 to TRBJ1-6, with a weak D call TRBD1 (6 bases). V shed 7 bases and J shed 8 bases, with 21 bases lying between them. The V gene's germline CDR1 is SNHLY and CDR2 FYNNEI. The CDR3 length is 16 residues. The CDR3 loop reads CASTLKGGGWDSPLHF. As DNA, the CDR3 is TGTGCCAGCACTCTTAAGGGGGGAGGCTGGGATTCACCCCTCCACTTT.